This TCR beta chain was sequenced in a study of tumor-infiltrating lymphocytes in primary liver carcinoma. Study-wide context: All lesions had stage T1-T3 N0M0 and roughly 4 to 11 cm widths. Overall study findings and caveats: Significantly greater top-250-clone fractions characterized tumors relative to blood (p = 0.039). Presence in all five tumor regions was observed for only about 7.5-24% of top clones. For tumor-adjacent and tumor-blood pairs, overlap was less than that seen for tumor region pairs.

CDR3 length: 15 amino acids. CDR1 is SGHRS, CDR2 YFSETQ, per germline. Researchers generated TCR beta cDNA from roughly 510 ng of total RNA, relying on a constant-region primer. Slightly modified ARM-PCR with three nested multiplex PCR rounds yielded TCR beta libraries. Researchers ran the first two PCR rounds for roughly 11 cycles each with TRBV1-TRBV30 forward primers and a C-beta reverse primer. In TCRdb, the multiplex PCR reads were re-called with MiXCR into one record per CDR3 protein. This sample has 120,000 or so distinct CDR3 sequences, with 55% to 65% found just once. This clonotype was seen a handful of times. Antigen unknown. Bulk tissue was left unsorted, and RNA and DNA were co-extracted from 20-30 mg of it.

The sequence derives from a woman aged 60 to 75 with primary liver carcinoma and hepatitis B virus infection. V usage is TRBV5-1 and J usage is TRBJ2-3, with D maybe TRBD1 (5 bases). Sequenced material: liver tumor tissue from sampling region 1. Specified subset: tumor region T1, superior pole. CDR3: CASSPGSDDTDTQYF. The CDR3 DNA reads as TGCGCTAGCTCGCCAGGGTCAGACGACACAGATACGCAGTATTTT.